This TCR beta chain appears in the sequencing data of a study of blood T cell repertoires in COVID-19. Across the whole study: Material from acute and convalescent COVID-19 was sourced from the United States, Italy and Spain. PBMCs, B-cell-depleted T cells, or T cells were the source of the cDNA or gDNA that made up the material.

Original analysis: The assay estimated nucleated cells by amplifying reference gene primers. The repertoire was sequenced with immunoSEQ multiplex PCR; TCRdb's copy has only in-frame clones and lacks some. D and trimming come from the DNA, and the V and J calls and clone size come from that table. Of around 300,000 clones in the sample, around 83% are singletons; the top ten hold approximately 3.1%. The material sequenced was peripheral blood. This TCR was sampled from a man aged 25-40 years with active or convalescent COVID-19.

CDR3: CASSSSATRNQPQHF. The CDR3 region has the DNA TGTGCCAGCAGTTCTTCTGCGACACGCAATCAGCCCCAGCATTTT. The rearrangement joins TRBV6-5 to TRBJ1-5; no reliable D call. The CDR3 runs to 15 residues. V dropped 4 bases and J dropped 2 bases, with 12 bases sitting between them. Germline CDR1 reads MNHEY; CDR2 reads SVGAGI.